This record looks at one TCR beta chain sequence and its context. There is no known antigen for this receptor. Nothing much larger sits one base from this clone, and base qualities are not available. From the germline V gene (reference sequence), CDR1 is LNHDA and CDR2 is SQIVND. The V end gives up 7 bases and the J end 6 bases, leaving 9 bases in the junction not matched to a gene. CDR3 length: 13 amino acids, cysteine to phenylalanine. Only CDR3 DNA remains: 39 bases, in frame from the first base. These data come from a study of T cell clones after liver transplantation (dated by TCRdb to 2018 to 2020). Describing the broader study: The samples were obtained from ITN030ST, a randomized trial that attempted immunosuppression withdrawal within 2 years after liver transplantation. As an antigen-independent comparator for donor-reactive sequences, third party-reactive TCRbeta sequences were also identified from pre-transplant MLRs. Of the eight recipients, a few were HCV-positive, while the remaining recipients had been transplanted for non-autoimmune, non-viral indications. Donor-reactive T cell clones were identified by TCRbeta sequencing following a pre-transplant mixed lymphocyte reaction and were subsequently tracked in post-transplant blood. Blood samples were collected pre-transplant, pre-randomization before withdrawal, and post-randomization after either full withdrawal or failed withdrawal. Until randomization at 12-24 months post-transplant, subjects were given standard immunosuppression, with no induction therapy. The study cohort included 8 liver transplant recipients, of whom 3 were classified as tolerant and 5 as non-tolerant. Tolerance meant complete immunosuppression withdrawal for at least one year without liver enzymes rising beyond twice the upper limit of normal.

Here is what the overall study found, with its caveats: A greater decline was seen for donor-reactive sequences than for third party-reactive sequences, suggesting partial antigen-specific deletion unrelated to withdrawal success. Low numbers of available donor cells limited the measurable donor-reactive repertoire in two subjects. When repertoire turnover was accounted for, significantly reduced detection of donor-reactive sequences was found in 7 of 8 subjects for CD4 and in 8 of 8 subjects for CD8. In most of the 8 subjects, regardless of tolerance or HCV status, circulating donor-reactive CD4 TCRbeta sequences dropped significantly post-transplant. Since no allograft tissue specimens were available, donor-reactive T cells may have migrated into the graft instead of being deleted. Because of small, heterogeneous patient numbers and non-standardized post-transplant time points, the conclusions were only preliminary.

High-throughput TCRbeta CDR3 sequencing of frozen genomic DNA was performed by immunoSEQ, including PCR amplification, mapping, bias correction and internal controls. For the original study's pipeline: Only productive rearrangements were retained, with each unique TCRbeta sequence defined by its CDR3 nucleotide sequence together with its V and J gene. A sequence counted as donor-reactive only if the sequence showed at least 5-fold expansion in CFSE-low cells compared with unstimulated pre-transplant cells and had a frequency of at least 0.01%. Minimum frequency thresholds were set for each subject on the basis of the unstimulated sample with the lowest template count, so that a detection power of at least 90% was ensured. Jensen-Shannon divergence between the top 1000 TCRbeta sequences post- versus pre-transplant served as the measure of repertoire turnover. Changes in detection of donor-reactive sequences were assessed with two-sided Fisher's exact tests. What TCRdb holds here is the immuneACCESS table cut down to in-frame rearrangements. Part of the clones is not present; checked against another copy, under half of the missing clones reflect an unresolved V gene, and the others are unexplained. V, J and clone size reflect that table, while D and trimming were determined from the DNA. In this sample the table shows 51,000 or so clones, roughly nine tenths of which occur a single time. Together, the top ten hold approximately 15% of the sample.

Thawed unstimulated PBMCs were stained for CD3, CD4 and CD8 and FACS-sorted into CD3+CD4+ and CD3+CD8+ populations. Each of the 8 studied subjects was randomized to immunosuppression withdrawal. Genomic DNA was isolated with the Qiagen DNeasy Blood and Tissue Kit. The rearrangement joined TRBV19 to TRBJ2-7; 7 of the junction bases match TRBD2. The origin of this receptor is a human patient who received a liver transplant. Some T cells seen after a transplant may have their origin in the graft donor. The input for sequencing was CD8+ T cells from blood, taken 12 months after liver transplant. The nucleotides are TGTGCCAGTATGGGGGGGGGACCCCCCGAGCAGTACTTC. It translates to CASMGGGPPEQYF.